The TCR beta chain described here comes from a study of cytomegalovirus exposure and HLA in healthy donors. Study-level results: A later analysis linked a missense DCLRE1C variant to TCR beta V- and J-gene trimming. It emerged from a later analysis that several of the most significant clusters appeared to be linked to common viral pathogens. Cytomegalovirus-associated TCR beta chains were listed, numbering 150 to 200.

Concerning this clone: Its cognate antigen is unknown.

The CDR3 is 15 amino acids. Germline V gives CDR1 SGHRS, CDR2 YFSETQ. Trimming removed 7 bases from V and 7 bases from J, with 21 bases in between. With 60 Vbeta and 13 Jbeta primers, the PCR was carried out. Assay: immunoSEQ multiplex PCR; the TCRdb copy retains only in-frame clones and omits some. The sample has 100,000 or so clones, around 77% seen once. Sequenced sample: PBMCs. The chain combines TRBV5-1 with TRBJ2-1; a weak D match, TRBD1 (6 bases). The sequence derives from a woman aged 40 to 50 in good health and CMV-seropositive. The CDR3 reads CASGQGMFKGNEQFF. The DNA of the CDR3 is TGCGCCAGCGGTCAGGGGATGTTTAAAGGGAATGAGCAGTTCTTC.